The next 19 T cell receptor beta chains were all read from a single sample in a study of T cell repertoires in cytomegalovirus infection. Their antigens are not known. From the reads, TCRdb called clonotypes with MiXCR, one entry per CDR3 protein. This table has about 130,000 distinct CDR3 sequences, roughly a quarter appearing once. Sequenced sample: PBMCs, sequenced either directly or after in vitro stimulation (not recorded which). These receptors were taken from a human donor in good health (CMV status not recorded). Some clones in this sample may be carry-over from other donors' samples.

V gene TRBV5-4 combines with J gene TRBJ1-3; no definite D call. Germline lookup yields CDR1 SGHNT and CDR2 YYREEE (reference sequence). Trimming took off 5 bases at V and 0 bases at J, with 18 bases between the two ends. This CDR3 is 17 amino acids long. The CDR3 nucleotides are TGTGCCAGCAGTCTGGGTAGCGAATCGTACTCTGGAAACACCATATATTTT. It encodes CASSLGSESYSGNTIYF. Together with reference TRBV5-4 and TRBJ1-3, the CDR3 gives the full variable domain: ETGVTQSPTHLIKTRGQQVTLRCSSQSGHNTVSWYQQALGQGPQFIFQYYREEENGRGNFPPRFSGLQFPNYSSELNVNALELDDSALYLCASSLGSESYSGNTIYFGEGSWLTVV.

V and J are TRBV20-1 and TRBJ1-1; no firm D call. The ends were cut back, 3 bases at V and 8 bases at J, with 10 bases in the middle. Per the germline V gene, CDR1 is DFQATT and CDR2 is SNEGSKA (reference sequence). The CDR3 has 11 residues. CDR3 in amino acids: CSASRATEAFF. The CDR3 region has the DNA TGCAGTGCTAGTCGCGCGACAGAAGCTTTCTTT.

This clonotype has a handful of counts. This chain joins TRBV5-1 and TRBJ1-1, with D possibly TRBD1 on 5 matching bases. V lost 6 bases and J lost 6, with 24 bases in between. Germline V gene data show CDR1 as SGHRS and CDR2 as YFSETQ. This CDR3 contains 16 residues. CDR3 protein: CASTVGPGTVLAEAFF. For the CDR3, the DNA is TGCGCCAGCACCGTTGGGCCGGGGACGGTTCTAGCTGAAGCTTTCTTT. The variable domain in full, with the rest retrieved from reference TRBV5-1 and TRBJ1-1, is KAGVTQTPRYLIKTRGQQVTLSCSPISGHRSVSWYQQTPGQGLQFLFEYFSETQRNKGNFPGRFSGRQFSNSRSEMNVSTLELGDSALYLCASTVGPGTVLAEAFFGQGTRLTVV.

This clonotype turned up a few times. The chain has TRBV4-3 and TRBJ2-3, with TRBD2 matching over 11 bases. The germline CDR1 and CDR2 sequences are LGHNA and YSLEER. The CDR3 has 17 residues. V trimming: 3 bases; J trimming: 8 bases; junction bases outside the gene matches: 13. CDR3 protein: CASSQMAGTSGEGTQYF. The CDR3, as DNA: TGCGCCAGCAGCCAGATGGCCGGGACTAGCGGTGAAGGTACGCAGTATTTT.

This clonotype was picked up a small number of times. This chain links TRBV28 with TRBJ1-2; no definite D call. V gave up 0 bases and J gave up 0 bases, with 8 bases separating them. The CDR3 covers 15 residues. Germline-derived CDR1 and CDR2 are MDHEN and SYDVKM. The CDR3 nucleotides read TGTGCCAGCAGTTTATGGGCAAGACCTAACTATGGCTACACCTTC. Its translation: CASSLWARPNYGYTF.

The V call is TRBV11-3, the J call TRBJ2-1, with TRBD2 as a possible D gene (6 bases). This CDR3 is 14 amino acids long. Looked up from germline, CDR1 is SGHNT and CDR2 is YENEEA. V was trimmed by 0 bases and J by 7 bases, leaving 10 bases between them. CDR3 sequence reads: CASSLDGTPNEQFF. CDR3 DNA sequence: TGTGCCAGCAGCTTAGATGGGACTCCTAATGAGCAGTTCTTC.

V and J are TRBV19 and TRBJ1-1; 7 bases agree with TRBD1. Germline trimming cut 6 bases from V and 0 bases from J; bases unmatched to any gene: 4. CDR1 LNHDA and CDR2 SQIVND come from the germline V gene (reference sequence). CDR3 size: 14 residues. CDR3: CASRQGTVNTEAFF. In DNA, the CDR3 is TGTGCCAGTAGGCAAGGGACAGTGAACACTGAAGCTTTCTTT.

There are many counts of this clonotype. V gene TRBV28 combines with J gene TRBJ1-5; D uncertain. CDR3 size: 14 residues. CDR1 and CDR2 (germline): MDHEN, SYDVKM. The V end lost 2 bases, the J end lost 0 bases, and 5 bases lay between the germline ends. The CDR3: CASSLLYSNQPQHF. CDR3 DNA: TGTGCCAGCAGTTTACTGTATAGCAATCAGCCCCAGCATTTT.

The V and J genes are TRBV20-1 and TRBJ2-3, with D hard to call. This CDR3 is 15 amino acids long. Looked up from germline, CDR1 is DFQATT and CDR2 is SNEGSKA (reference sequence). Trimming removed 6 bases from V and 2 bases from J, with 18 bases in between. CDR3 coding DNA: TGCAGTGCCTATCCCCCCCAGACCCCCACAGATACGCAGTATTTT. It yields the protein CSAYPPQTPTDTQYF.

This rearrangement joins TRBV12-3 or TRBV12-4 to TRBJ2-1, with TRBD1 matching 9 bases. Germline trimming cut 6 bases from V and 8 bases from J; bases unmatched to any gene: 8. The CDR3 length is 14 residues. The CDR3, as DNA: TGTGCCAGCAGGAGACAGGGGGGAGGCTATGAGCAGTTCTTC. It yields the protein CASRRQGGGYEQFF.

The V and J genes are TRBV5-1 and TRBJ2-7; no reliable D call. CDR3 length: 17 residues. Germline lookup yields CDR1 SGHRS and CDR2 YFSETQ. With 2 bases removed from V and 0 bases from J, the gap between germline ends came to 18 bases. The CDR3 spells CASSFLPLDSYSYEQYF. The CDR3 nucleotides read TGCGCCAGCAGCTTCCTCCCGTTGGATTCTTACTCCTACGAGCAGTACTTC.

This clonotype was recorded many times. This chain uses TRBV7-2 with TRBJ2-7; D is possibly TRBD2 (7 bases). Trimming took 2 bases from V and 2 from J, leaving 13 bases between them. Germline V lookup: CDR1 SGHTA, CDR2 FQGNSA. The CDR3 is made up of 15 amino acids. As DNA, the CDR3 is TGTGCCAGCAGCTTAATCAGCGGGACAACCTACGAGCAGTACTTC. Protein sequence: CASSLISGTTYEQYF.

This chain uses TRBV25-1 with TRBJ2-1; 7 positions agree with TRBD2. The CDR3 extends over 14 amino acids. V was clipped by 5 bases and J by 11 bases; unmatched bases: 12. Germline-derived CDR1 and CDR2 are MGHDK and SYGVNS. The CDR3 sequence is CASSLSRTGTKQFF. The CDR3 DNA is TGTGCCAGCAGTCTCTCGCGAACCGGGACTAAGCAGTTCTTC.

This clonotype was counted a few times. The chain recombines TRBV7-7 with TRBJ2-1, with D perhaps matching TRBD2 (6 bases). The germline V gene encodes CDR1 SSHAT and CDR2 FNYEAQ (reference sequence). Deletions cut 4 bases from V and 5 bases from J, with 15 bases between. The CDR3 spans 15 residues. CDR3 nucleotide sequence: TGTGCCAGCAGCTCGGGGCAGCGGAGGGACAATGAGCAGTTCTTC. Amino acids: CASSSGQRRDNEQFF.

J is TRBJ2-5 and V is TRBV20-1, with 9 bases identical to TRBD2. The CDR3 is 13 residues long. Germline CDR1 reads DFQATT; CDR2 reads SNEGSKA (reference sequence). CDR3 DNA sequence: TGCTCCCAGAGGCTAGCGGGACAAGAGACCCAGTACTTC. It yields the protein CSQRLAGQETQYF.

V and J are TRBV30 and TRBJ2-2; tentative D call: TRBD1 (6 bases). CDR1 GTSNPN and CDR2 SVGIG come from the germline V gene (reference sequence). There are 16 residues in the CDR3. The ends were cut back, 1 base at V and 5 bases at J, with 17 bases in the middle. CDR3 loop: CAWSGGEQGETGELFF. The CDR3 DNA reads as TGTGCCTGGAGTGGCGGTGAACAGGGCGAAACCGGGGAGCTGTTTTTT.

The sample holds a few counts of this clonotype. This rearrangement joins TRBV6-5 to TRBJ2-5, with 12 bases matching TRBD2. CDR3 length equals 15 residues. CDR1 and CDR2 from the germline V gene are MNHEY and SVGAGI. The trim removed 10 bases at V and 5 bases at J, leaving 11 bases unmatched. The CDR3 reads CATTETSGSLETQYF. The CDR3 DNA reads TGTGCCACTACCGAGACTAGCGGGAGTCTTGAGACCCAGTACTTC.

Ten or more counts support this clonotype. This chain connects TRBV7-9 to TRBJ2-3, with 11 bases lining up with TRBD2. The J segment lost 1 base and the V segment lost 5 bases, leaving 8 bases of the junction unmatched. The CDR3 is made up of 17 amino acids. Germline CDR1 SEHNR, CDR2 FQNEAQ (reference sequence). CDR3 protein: CASSKPGTSGRTDTQYF. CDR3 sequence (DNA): TGTGCCAGCAGCAAGCCGGGGACTAGCGGACGCACAGATACGCAGTATTTT.

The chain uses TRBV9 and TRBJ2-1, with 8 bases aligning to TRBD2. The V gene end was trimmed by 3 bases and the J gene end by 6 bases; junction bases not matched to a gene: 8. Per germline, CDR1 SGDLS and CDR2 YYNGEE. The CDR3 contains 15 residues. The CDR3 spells CASSEIGLAGNEQFF. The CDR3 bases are TGTGCCAGCAGCGAGATAGGACTAGCCGGCAATGAGCAGTTCTTC.